This T cell receptor beta chain was documented in a study of T cell repertoires in cytomegalovirus infection. General study results and limits: Ex vivo responses were dominated by HLA-C-restricted CMV-specific TCR beta clonotypes.

This CDR3 comprises 16 residues. With 5 bases removed from V and 1 base from J, the gap between germline ends came to 17 bases. Germline V CDR1 and CDR2: LNHDA, SQIVND (reference sequence). TCRdb itself ran the reads through MiXCR, one entry per CDR3 protein. Of 630,000 or so distinct CDR3 sequences in the sample, 20% to 25% were seen once. This clonotype was counted a few times. As yet, its antigen is unknown. This sequence originates from a human donor in good health (CMV status not recorded). Some clones in this sample may be carry-over from other donors' samples. The rearrangement joins TRBV19 to TRBJ1-1; D not certain. Sequencing was performed on CD8+ T cells from PBMCs. The CDR3 DNA sequence: TGTGCCAGTAGTCCCCGAGGTAAGGGAGCGAACACTGAAGCTTTCTTT. Translation: CASSPRGKGANTEAFF.